These 18 T cell receptor beta chains share one sample of origin, sequenced in a study of blood T cells in healthy people across ages. It was with a sample-barcoded 5' primer and a J-beta primer mix that a second PCR of about 7 to 12 cycles was run. MiXCR was run by TCRdb on the 5' RACE reads, yielding one entry per CDR3 protein. The table lists 550,000 to 600,000 distinct CDR3 sequences, roughly 48% of them singletons. Sequencing used blood. The receptor source for this set is a man older than 75 in good health.

The sample holds a few counts of this clonotype. The CDR3 sequence is CSVEGVGRRGYGYTF. The CDR3 coding sequence is TGCAGCGTTGAAGGGGTGGGGCGTCGAGGCTATGGCTACACCTTC. This chain links TRBV29-1 with TRBJ1-2; possibly TRBD1 for D (5 bases). The ends were cut back, 1 base at V and 4 bases at J, with 16 bases in the middle. The CDR3 has 15 amino acids. Germline V CDR1 and CDR2: SQVTM, ANQGSEA.

This clonotype showed up many times. The chain recombines TRBV20-1 with TRBJ2-6; 7 bases line up with TRBD1. The germline gives CDR1 DFQATT, CDR2 SNEGSKA (reference sequence). There are 19 residues in the CDR3. V trimming: 0 bases; J trimming: 1 base; junction bases outside the gene matches: 12. CDR3 sequence reads: CSARDPAFETGSGANVLTF. CDR3 DNA sequence: TGCAGTGCTAGAGACCCGGCCTTTGAGACAGGGTCTGGGGCCAACGTCCTGACTTTC.

This clonotype was counted once. The CDR3 nucleotides read TGTGCCAGCAGCTTTTCAGGGTCTAGCTATGGCTACACCTTC. This sequence encodes CASSFSGSSYGYTF. The rearrangement joins TRBV11-2 to TRBJ1-2; D might be TRBD1 (5 bases). The CDR3 covers 14 residues. CDR1 and CDR2 (germline): SGHAT, FQNNGV. V lost 3 bases, J lost 4 bases, and 12 bases lay in between.

Only a few counts were recorded for this clonotype. The J gene is TRBJ2-1, the V gene TRBV27; 8 positions match TRBD1. Germline V gene data show CDR1 as MNHEY and CDR2 as SMNVEV (reference sequence). This CDR3 has 14 amino acids. With V trimmed by 5 bases and J by 2 bases, 2 bases remained unmatched. CDR3: CASSLQGAYNEQFF. The CDR3 DNA reads as TGTGCCAGCAGTCTACAGGGGGCCTACAATGAGCAGTTCTTC.

This clonotype was detected ten times or more. The chain couples TRBV6-5 to TRBJ1-2, with 8 positions matching TRBD1. There are 14 residues in the CDR3. Germline V gives CDR1 MNHEY, CDR2 SVGAGI. V lost 6 bases, J lost 4 bases, and 7 bases stayed unmatched. CDR3 sequence: CASRGVGTGYGYTF. The CDR3 bases are TGTGCCAGCAGGGGGGTAGGGACAGGCTATGGCTACACCTTC.

This clonotype was counted a few times. In DNA, the CDR3 is TGCAGTGCTAGAGAACAGGGGGGGCCCTCTGGGGCCAACGTCCTGACTTTC. Protein: CSAREQGGPSGANVLTF. This chain uses TRBV20-1 with TRBJ2-6; D might be TRBD1 (8 bases). Germline assignment: CDR1 DFQATT and CDR2 SNEGSKA (reference sequence). The CDR3 spans 17 residues. V dropped 0 bases and J dropped 0 bases, with 12 bases sitting between them.

V usage is TRBV5-1 and J usage is TRBJ2-6, with a weak D call TRBD1 (7 bases). Germline CDR1 SGHRS, CDR2 YFSETQ. V was cut by 4 bases and J by 0 bases, with 11 bases left in between. The CDR3 is made up of 16 amino acids. CDR3: CASSPGDSSGANVLTF. The CDR3 DNA is TGCGCCAGCAGCCCGGGGGACAGCTCTGGGGCCAACGTCCTGACTTTC.

This clonotype was observed a few times. In DNA, the CDR3 is TGCGCCAGCAGCCAAGGGGACGGGTGGGGAGATACGCAGTATTTT. Translated: CASSQGDGWGDTQYF. The J gene is TRBJ2-3, the V gene TRBV4-1; either TRBD1 or TRBD2 may supply D (5 bases each). This CDR3 spans 15 amino acids. Trimming removed 1 base at V and 5 bases at J, with 13 bases between. Per germline, CDR1 MGHRA and CDR2 YSYEKL.

The table lists this clonotype with a few counts. The chain links TRBV4-3 to TRBJ2-3; D possibly corresponds to TRBD1 (5 bases). In germline, CDR1 is LGHNA, CDR2 YSLEER. The CDR3 has 16 residues. The V end was cut by 3 bases, the J end by 2 bases, with 15 bases between. CDR3 in DNA: TGCGCCAGCAGCCAGGGGCCTAGGGCCTCCACAGATACGCAGTATTTT. Its protein is CASSQGPRASTDTQYF.

The chain joins TRBV29-1 to TRBJ1-1; D ambiguous. The CDR3 is made up of 13 amino acids. The germline V and J ends were trimmed by 1 base and 1 base, with 7 bases remaining between them. Germline V gives CDR1 SQVTM, CDR2 ANQGSEA. CDR3 in DNA: TGCAGCGTTGAAGCTACACAGAACACTGAAGCTTTCTTT. Amino acids: CSVEATQNTEAFF. Supplemented by reference TRBV29-1 and TRBJ1-1, the full variable domain reads SAVISQKPSRDICQRGTSLTIQCQVDSQVTMMFWYRQQPGQSLTLIATANQGSEATYESGFVIDKFPISRPNLTFSTLTVSNMSPEDSSIYLCSVEATQNTEAFFGQGTRLTVV.

The CDR3 nucleotides are TGTGCCAGCAGCGTAGCACAGGGACAAGAGACCCAGTACTTC. It translates to CASSVAQGQETQYF. The chain links TRBV9 to TRBJ2-5; weak D call: TRBD1 (6 bases). CDR3 size: 14 residues. Trimming pared 0 bases from V and 2 bases from J, leaving 8 bases between. Germline V lookup: CDR1 SGDLS, CDR2 YYNGEE.

V and J are TRBV4-1 and TRBJ2-7; D is unclear. This CDR3 region has 16 residues. The germline CDR1 and CDR2 sequences are MGHRA and YSYEKL. V lost 0 bases and J lost 3, with 15 bases in between. The CDR3 loop is CASSQDTANPNYEQYF. DNA for the CDR3: TGCGCCAGCAGCCAAGATACGGCTAACCCAAACTACGAGCAGTACTTC.

The chain carries TRBV6-1 and TRBJ2-6; D remains unclear. The germline V gene has CDR1 MNHNS and CDR2 SASEGT. The V gene lost 5 bases and the J gene lost 4 bases, with 6 bases spanning the gap. The CDR3 has 13 amino acids. In nucleotides, the CDR3 is TGTGCCAGCAGTACACAGGGGGCCAACGTCCTGACTTTC. Amino acid sequence: CASSTQGANVLTF.

This clonotype came up a few times. The CDR3 DNA is TGCAGTGCGGGCGCGAAAACTAACTATGGCTACACCTTC. The encoded protein is CSAGAKTNYGYTF. The J gene is TRBJ1-2, the V gene TRBV20-1; D gene ambiguous. V shed 6 bases and J shed 0 bases, with 11 bases lying between them. CDR1 DFQATT and CDR2 SNEGSKA come from the germline V gene (reference sequence). This CDR3 has 13 amino acids.

Comment on this clonotype: Given a much more abundant clone one base away, this may be a read error. V usage is TRBV5-1 and J usage is TRBJ2-5, with 7 bases matching TRBD1. The DNA end favors TRBJ2-7, so the J call may be wrong. The CDR3 has 13 amino acids. Germline assignment: CDR1 SGHRS and CDR2 YFSETQ. CDR3 in amino acids: CASSPGQTDEQYF. The CDR3 bases are TGCGCCAGCAGCCCGGGACAGACCGACGAGCAGTACTTC.

This clonotype was observed a handful of times. The chain joins TRBV9 to TRBJ2-1, with D hard to call. V shed 4 bases and J shed 8 bases, with 10 bases lying between them. The CDR3 loop spans 12 amino acids. In germline, CDR1 is SGDLS, CDR2 YYNGEE. The CDR3 bases are TGTGCCAGCAGCCCAGTGGGCGATGAGCAGTTCTTC. This codes for CASSPVGDEQFF.

In its sample, this clonotype was seen many times. The chain joins TRBV3-1 to TRBJ1-2; D is perhaps TRBD1 (5 bases). The CDR3 sequence is 16 residues long. V lost 5 bases and J 6 bases, leaving 22 bases between the germline ends. Germline V gene data show CDR1 as LGHDT and CDR2 as YNNKEL (reference sequence). The CDR3 sequence is CASSSLRDDALNGYTF. In nucleotides, the CDR3 is TGTGCCAGCAGCTCGTTACGGGACGACGCCCTCAATGGCTACACCTTC.

The V gene is TRBV10-3, the J gene TRBJ2-2; 12 bases map to TRBD2. Germline V lookup: CDR1 ENHRY, CDR2 SYGVKD. With V trimmed by 5 bases and J by 7 bases, 5 bases remained unmatched. The CDR3 is 15 amino acids. CDR3 loop: CAISRTSGANGELFF. CDR3 nucleotides: TGTGCCATCAGTCGGACTAGCGGGGCCAACGGGGAGCTGTTTTTT.